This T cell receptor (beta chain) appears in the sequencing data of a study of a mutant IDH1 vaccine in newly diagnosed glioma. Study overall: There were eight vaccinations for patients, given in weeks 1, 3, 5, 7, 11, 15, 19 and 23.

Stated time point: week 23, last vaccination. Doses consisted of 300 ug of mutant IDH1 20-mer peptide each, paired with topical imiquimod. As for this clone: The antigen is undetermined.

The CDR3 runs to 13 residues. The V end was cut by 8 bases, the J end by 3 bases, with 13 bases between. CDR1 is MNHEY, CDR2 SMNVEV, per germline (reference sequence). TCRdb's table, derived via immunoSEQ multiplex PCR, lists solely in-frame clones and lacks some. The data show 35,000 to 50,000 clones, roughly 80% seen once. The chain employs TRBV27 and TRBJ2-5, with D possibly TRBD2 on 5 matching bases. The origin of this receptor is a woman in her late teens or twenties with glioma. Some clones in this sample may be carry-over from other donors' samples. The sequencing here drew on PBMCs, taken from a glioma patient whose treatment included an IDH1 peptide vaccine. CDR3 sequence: CASGPGMKETQYF. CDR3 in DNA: TGTGCCAGCGGACCGGGGATGAAAGAGACCCAGTACTTC.